This T cell receptor beta chain originates from a study of tumor and adjacent non-tumor tissue in lung cancer. Three rounds of nested PCR, following a modified ARM-PCR protocol, produced the TCRbeta library. TCRdb independently ran MiXCR on the multiplex PCR reads; one entry per CDR3 protein. The sample holds approximately 62,000 distinct CDR3 sequences, around two thirds seen once. Turning to this clonotype: One end of the junction varies from germline; a read error may be responsible.

The CDR3 consists of 17 residues. Per germline, CDR1 SGHTA and CDR2 FQGTGA. The template was RNA from unsorted bulk tissue. The normal lung tissue was taken more than 3 cm from the tumor edge. The specimen sequenced was distant non-tumor lung tissue. The receptor was derived from a man between 65 and 80 years old with non-small cell lung cancer. V is TRBV7-3 and J is TRBJ2-3; 7 bases map to TRBD1. The CDR3 reads CASGSINPTGSIDTQYF. The CDR3 bases are TGTGCCAGCGGCTCCATAAACCCGACAGGGAGCATAGATACGCAGTATTTT. Together with reference TRBV7-3 and TRBJ2-3, the CDR3 gives the full variable domain: GAGVSQTPSNKVTEKGKYVELRCDPISGHTALYWYRQSLGQGPEFLIYFQGTGAADDSGLPNDRFFAVRPEGSVSTLKIQRTERGDSAVYLCASGSINPTGSIDTQYFGPGTRLTVL.